A single sample is the source of the 9 T cell receptor beta chains below, sequenced in a study of blood T cells in healthy people across ages. For the second PCR, which ran for 7 to 11 cycles, a sample-barcoded 5' primer and a J-beta primer mix were used. Via MiXCR, TCRdb re-called the 5' RACE reads, giving one row per CDR3 protein. This table has approximately 800,000 distinct CDR3 sequences, about 48% appearing once. Input material: blood. The receptor set was obtained from a man older than 75 in good health.

This rearrangement joins TRBV5-1 to TRBJ2-1; 7 nucleotides agree with TRBD2. Germline assignment: CDR1 SGHRS and CDR2 YFSETQ. The length of the CDR3 is 14 residues. Unmatched junction bases numbered 7, after V lost 5 bases and J lost 5 bases. For the CDR3, the DNA is TGCGCCAGCAGTTTAGCTAGCGGAAACAATGAGCAGTTCTTC. It specifies CASSLASGNNEQFF.

This chain links TRBV15 with TRBJ2-1; D is perhaps TRBD2 (5 bases). CDR3 size: 12 residues. Trimming pared 0 bases from V and 16 bases from J, leaving 13 bases between. Germline loops: CDR1 LNHNV, CDR2 YYDKDF (reference sequence). The CDR3 here is CATSRDKGLAFF. DNA of the CDR3: TGTGCCACCAGCAGAGATAAGGGCCTAGCCTTCTTC.

This clonotype was detected only a few times. J is TRBJ2-1 and V is TRBV6-2 or TRBV6-3, with 12 bases that match TRBD2. The length of the CDR3 is 16 residues. CDR1 MNHEY and CDR2 SVGEGT come from the germline V gene. Trimming cost V 7 bases and J 8 bases; bases outside gene matches: 12. CDR3 loop: CASTYSGLAGQDEQFF. The CDR3 DNA is TGTGCCAGCACCTATTCTGGACTAGCGGGACAGGATGAGCAGTTCTTC.

The CDR3 reads CASSPTGLTEAFF. The CDR3 coding sequence is TGTGCCAGCAGTCCAACAGGGCTCACTGAAGCTTTCTTT. The genes are TRBV4-2 and TRBJ1-1; TRBD1 might be the D (6 bases). The germline gives CDR1 LGHNA, CDR2 YNFKEQ. With 6 bases removed from V and 4 bases from J, the gap between germline ends came to 12 bases. The CDR3 has 13 residues.

This chain joins TRBV2 and TRBJ1-5, with unresolved D. V was clipped by 6 bases and J by 9 bases, with 15 bases between them. Germline CDR1 SNHLY, CDR2 FYNNEI. This CDR3 has 13 residues. The CDR3 coding sequence is TGTGCCAGCAGAGTGTCCGGGAACGGGCCCCAGCATTTT. Amino acid sequence: CASRVSGNGPQHF.

The chain has TRBV5-1 and TRBJ1-1, with D possibly matching TRBD1 (6 bases). Trimming stripped 3 bases from V and 1 base from J, with 13 bases between. This CDR3 spans 15 amino acids. Germline assignment: CDR1 SGHRS and CDR2 YFSETQ. CDR3 amino acids: CASSYLGGSNTEAFF. The CDR3 region has the DNA TGCGCCAGCAGCTACCTAGGGGGGTCGAACACTGAAGCTTTCTTT.

The chain has TRBV20-1 and TRBJ2-1, with D possibly being TRBD2 (6 bases). The CDR3 is made up of 14 amino acids. V lost 6 bases to trimming and J lost 0 bases, with 12 bases between them. Germline lookup yields CDR1 DFQATT and CDR2 SNEGSKA (reference sequence). This chain's CDR3 is CSAEGRNSYNEQFF. DNA for the CDR3: TGCAGTGCGGAGGGAAGGAACTCCTACAATGAGCAGTTCTTC.

This chain joins TRBV11-2 and TRBJ1-2, with TRBD1 as a possible D gene (6 bases). V was clipped by 2 bases and J by 0 bases, with 10 bases between them. The CDR3 runs to 15 residues. In germline, CDR1 is SGHAT, CDR2 FQNNGV. Here the CDR3 DNA reads TGTGCCAGCAGCTTACGGACAGCCACTAACTATGGCTACACCTTC. Translating it yields CASSLRTATNYGYTF.

The chain employs TRBV3-1 and TRBJ2-3; D gene unclear. Deletions cut 0 bases from V and 14 bases from J, with 15 bases between. The CDR3 covers 13 residues. Germline CDR1 LGHDT, CDR2 YNNKEL (reference sequence). The CDR3 region has the DNA TGTGCCAGCAGCCAAGATCGCCTCGACCCGCGGTATTTT. This encodes CASSQDRLDPRYF.